This TCR beta chain was found in a study of T-cell memory formation after mild COVID-19. Germline V lookup: CDR1 SGHKS, CDR2 YYEKEE (reference sequence). V was clipped by 4 bases and J by 6 bases; unmatched bases: 8. The CDR3 is made up of 17 amino acids. Each CDR3 protein is one row after TCRdb ran MiXCR on the 5' RACE reads. The repertoire holds fewer than 50,000 distinct CDR3 sequences, around 6.6% seen once, with 0.79% in the top ten. The sample consisted of PBMCs or a T cell subset sorted from them (not recorded which). This chain links TRBV5-5 with TRBJ2-3; 16 bases line up with TRBD2. The clonotype originates from an adult who had mild COVID-19 (a few samples of this study predate the infection). Cell type and time point are not known. DNA of the CDR3: TGTGCCAGCAGCCCCTTGGGACTAGCGGGGGGGCCGGATACGCAGTATTTT. Translation gives CASSPLGLAGGPDTQYF.